The 12 T cell receptor beta chains below were found in one sample sequenced in a study of control samples from healthy donors and cancer patients (dated by TCRdb to about 2020). Library preparation employed the immunoSEQ multiplex PCR assay. TCRdb limited this immuneACCESS table to in-frame rearrangements with V and J called. A share of clones is missing; checked studies link under half to unresolved V genes, and the rest is unexplained. The sample table lists 100,000 to 150,000 clones, approximately 89% of them with a count of one. 2.9% of the sample comes from the top ten. Specimen: blood. These receptors came from a man in his sixties in good health.

The chain has TRBV5-6 and TRBJ2-2; 8 positions agree with TRBD1. CDR1 is SGHDT and CDR2 is YYEEEE in the germline V gene. V lost 0 bases, J lost 4 bases, and 5 bases stayed unmatched. The CDR3 has 16 residues. CDR3 sequence (DNA): TGTGCCAGCAGCTTGGGACAGGGGATGGGCACCGGGGAGCTGTTTTTT. Protein: CASSLGQGMGTGELFF.

The V call is TRBV6-6, the J call TRBJ2-7, with 7 bases that match TRBD1. This CDR3 contains 14 residues. Germline trimming cut 5 bases from V and 0 bases from J; bases unmatched to any gene: 4. Germline CDR1 and CDR2: MNHNY and SVGAGI (reference sequence). The CDR3 here is CASSPTGLSYEQYF. DNA for the CDR3: TGTGCCAGCAGTCCGACAGGGCTCTCCTACGAGCAGTACTTC.

The gene calls are TRBV10-3 and TRBJ1-6; D uncertain. Trimming took off 3 bases at V and 8 bases at J, with 17 bases between the two ends. The CDR3 is 16 amino acids. In germline, CDR1 is ENHRY, CDR2 SYGVKD. The CDR3 DNA sequence: TGTGCCATCAGTGAAGATCGTGACCCGACGGATTCACCCCTCCACTTT. This gives the protein CAISEDRDPTDSPLHF.

The chain employs TRBV29-1 and TRBJ1-2; no clear D. CDR3 length: 12 residues. With 3 bases removed from V and 5 bases from J, the gap between germline ends came to 10 bases. In germline, CDR1 is SQVTM, CDR2 ANQGSEA. CDR3 in amino acids: CSVDSGDYGYTF. CDR3 nucleotides: TGCAGCGTTGATAGTGGAGATTATGGCTACACCTTC. The whole variable domain, remainder taken from reference TRBV29-1 and TRBJ1-2, is SAVISQKPSRDICQRGTSLTIQCQVDSQVTMMFWYRQQPGQSLTLIATANQGSEATYESGFVIDKFPISRPNLTFSTLTVSNMSPEDSSIYLCSVDSGDYGYTFGSGTRLTVV.

The gene calls are TRBV3-1 (or the pseudogene TRBV3-2) and TRBJ1-2; 7 bases match TRBD1. Unmatched junction bases numbered 4, after V lost 0 bases and J lost 6 bases. The germline CDR1 and CDR2 sequences are LGHDT and YNNKEL (reference sequence). This CDR3 has 14 amino acids. The CDR3: CASSQEWTGNGYTF. DNA of the CDR3: TGTGCCAGCAGCCAAGAGTGGACAGGCAATGGCTACACCTTC.

The gene calls are TRBV3-1 (or the pseudogene TRBV3-2) and TRBJ1-2; D remains ambiguous. The V end was cut by 6 bases, the J end by 3 bases, with 11 bases between. CDR3 length: 13 residues. Germline V gives CDR1 LGHDT, CDR2 YNNKEL (reference sequence). CDR3 loop: CASRDQRDYGYTF. The CDR3 DNA reads as TGTGCCAGCAGAGACCAAAGGGACTATGGCTACACCTTC.

This chain links TRBV5-1 with TRBJ1-1; TRBD1 matches 10 bases. The ends lost 7 bases at V and 6 bases at J; junction bases unmatched: 9. The CDR3 sequence is 14 residues long. The germline CDR1 and CDR2 sequences are SGHRS and YFSETQ. The CDR3, as DNA: TGCGCCAGCTTGAACCCCGGACAGGGGGCTGAAGCTTTCTTT. Translation gives CASLNPGQGAEAFF.

The chain combines TRBV12-3 or TRBV12-4 with TRBJ2-7, with D tentatively TRBD1 (6 bases). V was trimmed by 7 bases and J by 5 bases, leaving 15 bases between them. The CDR3 spans 13 residues. CDR3 region: CASTRDRFNEQYF. The CDR3, as DNA: TGTGCCAGCACCAGAGACAGGTTTAACGAGCAGTACTTC.

V and J are TRBV9 and TRBJ2-5; tentatively, D is TRBD1 or TRBD2 (5 bases each). V was cut by 0 bases and J by 2 bases, with 11 bases left in between. The CDR3 has 15 residues. Germline V gene lookup returns CDR1 SGDLS and CDR2 YYNGEE. The CDR3 spells CASSVAGTGQETQYF. CDR3 nucleotide sequence: TGTGCCAGCAGCGTAGCTGGGACGGGACAAGAGACCCAGTACTTC.

The chain uses TRBV6-5 and TRBJ1-2, with D uncertain. Per the germline V gene, CDR1 is MNHEY and CDR2 is SVGAGI. This CDR3 contains 13 residues. The CDR3: CVASSPLLDGYTF. CDR3 bases: TGTGTCGCAAGCAGTCCGCTTCTCGATGGCTACACCTTC.

This chain joins TRBV24-1 and TRBJ1-4, with D possibly being TRBD1 (5 bases). The CDR3 contains 14 residues. V was clipped by 2 bases and J by 7 bases, with 10 bases between them. Germline CDR1 and CDR2: KGHDR and SFDVKD. The CDR3 loop reads CATSDSGRLEKLFF. CDR3 bases: TGTGCCACCAGTGATTCGGGACGTCTTGAAAAACTGTTTTTT.

The V and J genes are TRBV30 and TRBJ1-1; D ambiguous. There are 15 residues in the CDR3. Germline-derived CDR1 and CDR2 are GTSNPN and SVGIG (reference sequence). The germline V and J ends were trimmed by 4 bases and 8 bases, with 23 bases remaining between them. CDR3 in DNA: TGTGCCTGGACCAAGATATCTGGACCGTTGGGCGAAGCTTTCTTT. It encodes CAWTKISGPLGEAFF. The full variable domain, in which reference TRBV30 and TRBJ1-1 provide the parts outside the CDR3, is SQTIHQWPATLVQPVGSPLSLECTVEGTSNPNLYWYRQAAGRGLQLLFYSVGIGQISSEVPQNLSASRPQDRQFILSSKKLLLSDSGFYLCAWTKISGPLGEAFFGQGTRLTVV.